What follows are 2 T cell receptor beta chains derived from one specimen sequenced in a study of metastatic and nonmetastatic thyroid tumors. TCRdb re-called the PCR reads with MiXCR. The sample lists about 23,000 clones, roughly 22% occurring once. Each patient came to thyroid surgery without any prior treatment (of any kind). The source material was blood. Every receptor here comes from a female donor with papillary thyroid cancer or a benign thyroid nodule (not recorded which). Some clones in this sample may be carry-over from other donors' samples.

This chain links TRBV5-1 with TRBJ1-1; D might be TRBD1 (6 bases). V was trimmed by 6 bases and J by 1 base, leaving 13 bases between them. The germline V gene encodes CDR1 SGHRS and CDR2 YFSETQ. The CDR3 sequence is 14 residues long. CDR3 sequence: CASMDSAANTEAFF. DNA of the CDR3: TGCGCCAGCATGGACAGTGCGGCGAACACTGAAGCTTTCTTT.

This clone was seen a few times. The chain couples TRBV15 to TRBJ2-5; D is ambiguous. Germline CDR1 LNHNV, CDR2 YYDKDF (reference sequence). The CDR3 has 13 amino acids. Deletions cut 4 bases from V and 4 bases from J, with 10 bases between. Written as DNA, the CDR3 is TGTGCCACCAGCATAGAAGGTCCAGAGACCCAGTACTTC. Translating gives CATSIEGPETQYF.